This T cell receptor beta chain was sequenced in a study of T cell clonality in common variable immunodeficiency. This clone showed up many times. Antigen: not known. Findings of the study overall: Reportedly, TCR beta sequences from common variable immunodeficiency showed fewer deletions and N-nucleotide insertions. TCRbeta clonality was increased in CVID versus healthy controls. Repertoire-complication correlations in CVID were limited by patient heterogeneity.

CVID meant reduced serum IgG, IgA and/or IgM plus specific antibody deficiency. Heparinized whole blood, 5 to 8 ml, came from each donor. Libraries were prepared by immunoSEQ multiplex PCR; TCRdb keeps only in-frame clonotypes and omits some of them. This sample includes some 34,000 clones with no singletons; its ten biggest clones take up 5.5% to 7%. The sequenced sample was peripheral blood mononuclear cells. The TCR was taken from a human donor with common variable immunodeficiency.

The CDR3 DNA, read in part, is TGTGCCAGCAGCTTGTGGTGGGGCCGCAACACTGAA. Amino acid sequence: CASSLWWGRNTE. The entire CDR3 protein reads CASSLWWGRNTEAFF. This chain connects TRBV7-2 to TRBJ1-1; a weak D match, TRBD1 (5 bases). With the read ending 3 residues before the CDR3 end, the germline J gene is used to fill in that end. The CDR3 covers 15 residues. Germline CDR1 reads SGHTA; CDR2 reads FQGNSA. V lost 3 bases and J lost 2, with 13 bases in between. Based on the CDR3 plus reference TRBV7-2 and TRBJ1-1, the full variable domain is GAGVSQSPSNKVTEKGKDVELRCDPISGHTALYWYRQSLGQGLEFLIYFQGNSAPDKSGLPSDRFSAERTGGSVSTLTIQRTQQEDSAVYLCASSLWWGRNTEAFFGQGTRLTVV.